The entry below gives a single T cell receptor beta chain sequence along with its context. Its cognate antigen is unknown. The CDR3 runs 16 residues. V lost 4 bases, J lost 6 bases, and 11 bases stayed unmatched. Germline V CDR1 and CDR2: SGHKS, YYEKEE (reference sequence). This entry is derived from a study of OX40 agonist ivuxolimab in advanced cancers. TCRdb keeps only in-frame clones here, not all; method: immunoSEQ multiplex PCR. Of about 29,000 clones listed, 92% are singletons. Study results and limitations: The CD4+ and CD8+ T cells in the blood had expanded clonally by week 6 at 0.1 to 3.0 mg/kg.

The TCR was taken from an adult with an advanced solid tumor such as melanoma, head and neck, liver or kidney cancer. The input for sequencing was CD4+ or CD8+ T cells sorted from blood, taken in a trial of the OX40 agonist ivuxolimab. The gene calls are TRBV5-5 and TRBJ1-2, with 11 bases lining up with TRBD1. CDR3: CASSGIGQGALDGYTF. The CDR3 coding sequence is TGTGCCAGCAGCGGGATCGGACAGGGGGCCTTAGATGGCTACACCTTC.